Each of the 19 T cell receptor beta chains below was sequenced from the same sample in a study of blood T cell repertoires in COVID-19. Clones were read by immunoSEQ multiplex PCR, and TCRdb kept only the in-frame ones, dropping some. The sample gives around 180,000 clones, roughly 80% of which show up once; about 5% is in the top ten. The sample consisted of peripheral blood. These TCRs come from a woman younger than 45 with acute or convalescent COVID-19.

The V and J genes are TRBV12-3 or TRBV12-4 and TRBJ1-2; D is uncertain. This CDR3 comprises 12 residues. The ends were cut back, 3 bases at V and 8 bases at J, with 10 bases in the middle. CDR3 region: CASSLKERGYTF. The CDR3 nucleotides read TGTGCCAGCAGTTTGAAGGAGCGAGGCTACACCTTC.

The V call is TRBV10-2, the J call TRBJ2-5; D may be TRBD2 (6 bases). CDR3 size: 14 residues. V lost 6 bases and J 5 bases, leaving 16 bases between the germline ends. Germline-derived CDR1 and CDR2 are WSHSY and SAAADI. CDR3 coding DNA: TGCGCCAGCAGGGAGGGCCTAAGCGGGGAGACCCAGTACTTC. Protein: CASREGLSGETQYF.

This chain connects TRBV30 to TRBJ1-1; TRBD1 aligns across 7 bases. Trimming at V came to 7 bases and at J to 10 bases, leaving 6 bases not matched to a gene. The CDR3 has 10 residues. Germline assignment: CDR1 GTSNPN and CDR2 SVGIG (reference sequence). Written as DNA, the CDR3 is TGTGCCTCGACCCGACAGGGAGCTTTCTTT. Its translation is CASTRQGAFF. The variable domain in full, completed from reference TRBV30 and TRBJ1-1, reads SQTIHQWPATLVQPVGSPLSLECTVEGTSNPNLYWYRQAAGRGLQLLFYSVGIGQISSEVPQNLSASRPQDRQFILSSKKLLLSDSGFYLCASTRQGAFFGQGTRLTVV.

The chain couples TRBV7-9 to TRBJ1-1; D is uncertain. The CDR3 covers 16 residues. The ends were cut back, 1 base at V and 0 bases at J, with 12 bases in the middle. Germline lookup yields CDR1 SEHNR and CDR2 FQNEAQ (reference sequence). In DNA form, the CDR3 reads TGTGCCAGCAGCTTAGGGCAAAACCTGATGAACACTGAAGCTTTCTTT. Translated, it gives CASSLGQNLMNTEAFF. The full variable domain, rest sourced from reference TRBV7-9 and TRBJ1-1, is DTGVSQNPRHKITKRGQNVTFRCDPISEHNRLYWYRQTLGQGPEFLTYFQNEAQLEKSRLLSDRFSAERPKGSFSTLEIQRTEQGDSAMYLCASSLGQNLMNTEAFFGQGTRLTVV.

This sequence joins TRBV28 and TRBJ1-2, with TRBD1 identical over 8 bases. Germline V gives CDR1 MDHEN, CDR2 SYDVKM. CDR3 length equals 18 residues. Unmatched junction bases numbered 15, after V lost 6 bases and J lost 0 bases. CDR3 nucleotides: TGTGCCAGCAGCTCACCTGGACAGGGATTGGCGACTAACTATGGCTACACCTTC. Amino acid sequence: CASSSPGQGLATNYGYTF.

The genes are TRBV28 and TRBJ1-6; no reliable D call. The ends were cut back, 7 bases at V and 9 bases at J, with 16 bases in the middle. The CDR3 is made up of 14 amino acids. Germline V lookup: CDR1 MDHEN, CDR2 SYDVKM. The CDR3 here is CASILGGSRSPLHF. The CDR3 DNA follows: TGTGCCAGCATCCTTGGTGGCAGTCGTTCACCCCTCCACTTT.

This CDR3 reads CASSPPGQTTLSNQPQHF. CDR3 nucleotide sequence: TGTGCCAGCAGCCCGCCGGGACAGACTACCCTTAGCAATCAGCCCCAGCATTTT. The chain employs TRBV9 and TRBJ1-5, with 7 bases fitting TRBD1. Germline loops: CDR1 SGDLS, CDR2 YYNGEE. This CDR3 has 18 residues. V trimming: 4 bases; J trimming: 0 bases; junction bases outside the gene matches: 13.

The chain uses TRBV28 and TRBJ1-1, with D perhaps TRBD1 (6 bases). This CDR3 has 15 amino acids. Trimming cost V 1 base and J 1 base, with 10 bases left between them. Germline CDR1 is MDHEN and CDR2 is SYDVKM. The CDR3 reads CASSLLIGGNTEAFF. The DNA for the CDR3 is TGTGCCAGCAGTTTATTAATAGGGGGGAACACTGAAGCTTTCTTT.

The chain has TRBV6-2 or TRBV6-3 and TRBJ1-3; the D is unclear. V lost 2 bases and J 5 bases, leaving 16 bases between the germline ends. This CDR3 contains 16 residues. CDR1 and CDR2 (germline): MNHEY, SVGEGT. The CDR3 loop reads CASSYLTGEVRNTIYF. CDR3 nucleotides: TGTGCCAGCAGTTACCTGACCGGGGAGGTTCGAAACACCATATATTTT.

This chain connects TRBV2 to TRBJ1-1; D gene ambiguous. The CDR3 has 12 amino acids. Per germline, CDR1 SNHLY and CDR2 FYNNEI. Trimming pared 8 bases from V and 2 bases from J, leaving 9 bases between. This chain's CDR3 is CASGPGNTEAFF. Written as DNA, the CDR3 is TGTGCCAGCGGTCCGGGTAACACTGAAGCTTTCTTT.

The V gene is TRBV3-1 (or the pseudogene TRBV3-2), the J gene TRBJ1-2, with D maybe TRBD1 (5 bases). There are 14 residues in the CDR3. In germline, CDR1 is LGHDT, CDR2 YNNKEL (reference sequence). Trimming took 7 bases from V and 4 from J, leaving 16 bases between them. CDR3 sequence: CASIPGLGIYGYTF. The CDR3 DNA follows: TGTGCCAGCATCCCGGGACTGGGGATCTATGGCTACACCTTC.

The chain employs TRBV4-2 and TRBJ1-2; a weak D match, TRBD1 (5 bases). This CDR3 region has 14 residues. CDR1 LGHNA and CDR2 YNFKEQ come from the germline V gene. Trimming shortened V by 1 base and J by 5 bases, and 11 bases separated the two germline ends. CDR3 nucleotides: TGTGCCAGCAGCCAAGCCAGGGATAGTTATGGCTACACCTTC. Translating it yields CASSQARDSYGYTF.

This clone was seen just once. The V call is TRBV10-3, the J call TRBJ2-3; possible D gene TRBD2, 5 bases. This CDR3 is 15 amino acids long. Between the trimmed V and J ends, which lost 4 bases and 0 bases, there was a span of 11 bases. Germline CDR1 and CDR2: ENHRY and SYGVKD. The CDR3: CAISVRETSTDTQYF. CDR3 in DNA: TGTGCCATCAGTGTGAGGGAGACTAGCACAGATACGCAGTATTTT.

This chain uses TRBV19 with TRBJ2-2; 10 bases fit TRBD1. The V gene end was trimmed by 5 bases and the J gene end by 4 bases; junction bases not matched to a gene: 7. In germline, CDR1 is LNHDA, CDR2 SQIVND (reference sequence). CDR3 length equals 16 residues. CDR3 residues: CASSVRQGATTGELFF. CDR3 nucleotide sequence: TGTGCCAGTAGTGTACGACAGGGGGCTACCACCGGGGAGCTGTTTTTT.

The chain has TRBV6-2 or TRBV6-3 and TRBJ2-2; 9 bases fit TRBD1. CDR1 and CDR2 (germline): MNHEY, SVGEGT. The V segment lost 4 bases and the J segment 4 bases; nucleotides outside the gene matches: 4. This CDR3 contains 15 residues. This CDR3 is CASSSRDRVTGELFF. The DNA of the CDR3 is TGTGCCAGCAGTTCCCGGGACAGGGTCACCGGGGAGCTGTTTTTT.

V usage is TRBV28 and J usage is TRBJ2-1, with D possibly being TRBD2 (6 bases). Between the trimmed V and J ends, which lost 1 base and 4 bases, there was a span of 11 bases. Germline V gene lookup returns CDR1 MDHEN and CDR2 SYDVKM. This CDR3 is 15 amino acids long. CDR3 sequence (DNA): TGTGCCAGCAGTTTATCTGGGGGAGGATACAATGAGCAGTTCTTC. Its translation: CASSLSGGGYNEQFF.

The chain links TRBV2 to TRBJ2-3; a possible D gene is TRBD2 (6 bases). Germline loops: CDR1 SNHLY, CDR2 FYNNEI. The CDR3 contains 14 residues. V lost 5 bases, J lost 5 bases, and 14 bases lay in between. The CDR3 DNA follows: TGTGCCAGCAGTACCCTTGGGGGGATAGATACGCAGTATTTT. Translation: CASSTLGGIDTQYF. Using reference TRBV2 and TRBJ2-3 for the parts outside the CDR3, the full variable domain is EPEVTQTPSHQVTQMGQEVILRCVPISNHLYFYWYRQILGQKVEFLVSFYNNEISEKSEIFDDQFSVERPDGSNFTLKIRSTKLEDSAMYFCASSTLGGIDTQYFGPGTRLTVL.

The CDR3 bases are TGTGCCAGCAGCTTTGGAGGTCCGAGGGACGAGCAGTACTTC. Protein sequence: CASSFGGPRDEQYF. The chain links TRBV7-8 to TRBJ2-7, with a tentative D call TRBD2 (5 bases). Germline V lookup: CDR1 SGHVS, CDR2 FQNEAQ. CDR3 length equals 14 residues. V dropped 3 bases and J dropped 5 bases, with 14 bases sitting between them.

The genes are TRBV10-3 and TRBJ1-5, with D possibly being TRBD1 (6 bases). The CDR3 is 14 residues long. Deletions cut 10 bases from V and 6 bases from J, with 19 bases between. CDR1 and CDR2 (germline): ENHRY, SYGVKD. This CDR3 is CATTSDSKAQPQHF. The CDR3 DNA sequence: TGTGCCACCACCTCGGACAGCAAGGCTCAGCCCCAGCATTTT.